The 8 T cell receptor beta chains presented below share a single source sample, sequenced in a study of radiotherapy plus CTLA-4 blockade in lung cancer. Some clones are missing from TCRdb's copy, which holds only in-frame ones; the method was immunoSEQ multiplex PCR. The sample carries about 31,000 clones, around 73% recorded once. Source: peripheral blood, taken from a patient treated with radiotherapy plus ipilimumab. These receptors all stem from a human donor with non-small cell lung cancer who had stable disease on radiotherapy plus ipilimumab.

CDR3 residues: CASSLGQGNTGELFF. CDR3 DNA sequence: TGCGCCAGCAGCTTGGGACAGGGGAACACCGGGGAGCTGTTTTTT. This chain joins TRBV5-1 and TRBJ2-2; 7 nucleotides line up with TRBD1. Germline lookup yields CDR1 SGHRS and CDR2 YFSETQ. Trimming cost V 0 bases and J 1 base; bases outside gene matches: 0. The CDR3 extends over 15 amino acids. Supplemented by reference TRBV5-1 and TRBJ2-2, the full variable domain reads KAGVTQTPRYLIKTRGQQVTLSCSPISGHRSVSWYQQTPGQGLQFLFEYFSETQRNKGNFPGRFSGRQFSNSRSEMNVSTLELGDSALYLCASSLGQGNTGELFFGEGSRLTVL.

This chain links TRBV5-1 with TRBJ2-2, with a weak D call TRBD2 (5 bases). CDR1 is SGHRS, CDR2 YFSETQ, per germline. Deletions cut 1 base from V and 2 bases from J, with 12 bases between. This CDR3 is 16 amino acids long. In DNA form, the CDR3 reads TGCGCCAGCAGCTTGACCGGGGAAATTAACACCGGGGAGCTGTTTTTT. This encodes CASSLTGEINTGELFF.

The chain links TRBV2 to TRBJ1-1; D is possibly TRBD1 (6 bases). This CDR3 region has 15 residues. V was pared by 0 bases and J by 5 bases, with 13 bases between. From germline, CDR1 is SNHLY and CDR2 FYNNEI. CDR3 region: CASSEAPGAGTEAFF. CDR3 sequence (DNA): TGTGCCAGCAGTGAAGCCCCAGGGGCAGGGACTGAAGCTTTCTTT.

CDR3 protein: CASSHLGARRPPYGYTF. The CDR3 region has the DNA TGTGCCAGCAGCCACCTAGGGGCGAGACGGCCCCCCTATGGCTACACCTTC. This chain links TRBV11-2 with TRBJ1-2, with D possibly being TRBD1 (5 bases). The CDR3 consists of 17 residues. Germline V CDR1 and CDR2: SGHAT, FQNNGV. Trimming left V 5 bases short and J 4 bases short, with 23 bases between.

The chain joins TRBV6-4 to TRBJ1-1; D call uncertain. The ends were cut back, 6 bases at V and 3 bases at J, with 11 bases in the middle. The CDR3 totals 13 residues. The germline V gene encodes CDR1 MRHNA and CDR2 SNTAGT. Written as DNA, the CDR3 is TGTGCCAGCAGGAAAGGTCAGTACACTGAAGCTTTCTTT. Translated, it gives CASRKGQYTEAFF.

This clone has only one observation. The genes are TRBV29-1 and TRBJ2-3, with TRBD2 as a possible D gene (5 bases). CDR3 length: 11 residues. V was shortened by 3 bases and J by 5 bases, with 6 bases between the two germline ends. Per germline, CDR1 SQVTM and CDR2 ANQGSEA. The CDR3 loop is CSVDRGDTQYF. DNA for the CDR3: TGCAGCGTTGACCGGGGAGATACGCAGTATTTT.

As DNA, the CDR3 is TGCGCCAGCAGCTTGGGGCAGGGGCGCTATGAAGAGCAGTACGTC. Translation: CASSLGQGRYEEQYV. The V gene is TRBV5-1, the J gene TRBJ2-7; tentatively, D is TRBD1 (6 bases). Deletions cut 0 bases from V and 7 bases from J, with 17 bases between. This CDR3 comprises 15 residues. The germline V gene encodes CDR1 SGHRS and CDR2 YFSETQ.

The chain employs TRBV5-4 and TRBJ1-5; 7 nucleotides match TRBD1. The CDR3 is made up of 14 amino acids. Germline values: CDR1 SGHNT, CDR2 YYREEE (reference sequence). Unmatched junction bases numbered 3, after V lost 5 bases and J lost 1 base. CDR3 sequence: CASSLQGSNQPQHF. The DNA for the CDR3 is TGTGCCAGCAGTCTACAGGGGAGCAATCAGCCCCAGCATTTT.